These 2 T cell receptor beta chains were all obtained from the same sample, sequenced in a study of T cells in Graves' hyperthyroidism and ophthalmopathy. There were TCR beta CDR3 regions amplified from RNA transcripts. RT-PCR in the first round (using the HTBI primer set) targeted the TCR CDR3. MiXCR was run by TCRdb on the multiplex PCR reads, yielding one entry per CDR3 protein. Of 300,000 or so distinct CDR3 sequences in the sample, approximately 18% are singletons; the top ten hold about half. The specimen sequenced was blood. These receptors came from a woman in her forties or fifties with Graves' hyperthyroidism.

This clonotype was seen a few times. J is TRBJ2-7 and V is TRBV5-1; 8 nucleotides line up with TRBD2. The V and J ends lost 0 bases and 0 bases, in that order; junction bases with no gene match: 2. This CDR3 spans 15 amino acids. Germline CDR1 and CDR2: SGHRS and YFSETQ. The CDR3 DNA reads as TGCGCCAGCAGCTTGGGACTAGCGTTCTCCTACGAGCAGTACTTC. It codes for CASSLGLAFSYEQYF.

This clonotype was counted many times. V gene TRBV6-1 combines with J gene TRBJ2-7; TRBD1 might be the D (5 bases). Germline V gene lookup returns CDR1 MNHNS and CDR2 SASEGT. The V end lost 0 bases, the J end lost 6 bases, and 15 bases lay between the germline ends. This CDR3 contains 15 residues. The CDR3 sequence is CASSEARGIDCEQYV. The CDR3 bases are TGTGCCAGCAGTGAAGCTAGGGGAATTGATTGCGAGCAGTACGTC.